These 29 T cell receptor beta chains share one sample of origin, sequenced in a study of blood T cell repertoires in COVID-19. Only in-frame clones appear in the TCRdb table, and some are missing; sequencing was by immunoSEQ multiplex PCR. Among a few hundred thousand clones listed, around 87% were seen once. Sequencing was carried out using peripheral blood. These TCRs come from a man in his 60s with acute or convalescent COVID-19.

The chain links TRBV29-1 to TRBJ2-5; 8 positions match TRBD1. With V trimmed by 3 bases and J by 7 bases, 13 bases remained unmatched. Germline loops: CDR1 SQVTM, CDR2 ANQGSEA. The CDR3 covers 15 residues. The CDR3 nucleotides read TGCAGCGTTGAGGGGGGACAGGCCGGGTTAGGGACCCAGTACTTC. This sequence encodes CSVEGGQAGLGTQYF. The full variable domain, rest sourced from reference TRBV29-1 and TRBJ2-5, is SAVISQKPSRDICQRGTSLTIQCQVDSQVTMMFWYRQQPGQSLTLIATANQGSEATYESGFVIDKFPISRPNLTFSTLTVSNMSPEDSSIYLCSVEGGQAGLGTQYFGPGTRLLVL.

J is TRBJ2-7 and V is TRBV7-6, with TRBD1 matching 12 bases. Unmatched junction bases numbered 4, after V lost 5 bases and J lost 2 bases. The germline CDR1 and CDR2 sequences are SGHVS and FNYEAQ. The CDR3 length is 15 residues. The CDR3 reads CASSQGDRGPYEQYF. The CDR3 DNA sequence: TGTGCCAGCAGCCAGGGGGACAGGGGGCCCTACGAGCAGTACTTC. Supplemented by reference TRBV7-6 and TRBJ2-7, the full variable domain reads GAGVSQSPRYKVTKRGQDVALRCDPISGHVSLYWYRQALGQGPEFLTYFNYEAQQDKSGLPNDRFSAERPEGSISTLTIQRTEQRDSAMYRCASSQGDRGPYEQYFGPGTRLTVT.

This rearrangement joins TRBV14 to TRBJ1-2; the D gene is possibly TRBD1 (5 bases). Germline V gene sequence: CDR1 SGHDN, CDR2 FVKESK. V lost 3 bases to trimming and J lost 8 bases, with 13 bases between them. The CDR3 is 13 amino acids. The CDR3 DNA is TGTGCCAGCAGCCAGGGCCGGGACTTGGGCTACACCTTC. It is translated as CASSQGRDLGYTF.

The J gene is TRBJ2-4, the V gene TRBV9; TRBD2 aligns across 10 bases. The V and J ends lost 3 bases and 9 bases, in that order; junction bases with no gene match: 6. Germline V CDR1 and CDR2: SGDLS, YYNGEE. There are 14 residues in the CDR3. CDR3 coding DNA: TGTGCCAGCAGCGAGACTAGCGGGTCTGCCATTCAGTACTTC. Translated, it gives CASSETSGSAIQYF.

This chain links TRBV5-1 with TRBJ2-1, with 8 nucleotides matching TRBD2. The CDR3 is 16 amino acids. In germline, CDR1 is SGHRS, CDR2 YFSETQ. Unmatched junction bases numbered 9, after V lost 0 bases and J lost 7 bases. The chain's CDR3 is CASSLERGGRGNEQFF. In DNA, the CDR3 is TGCGCCAGCAGCTTGGAACGGGGGGGCCGTGGGAATGAGCAGTTCTTC.

The genes are TRBV5-1 and TRBJ2-7, with TRBD2 matching 8 bases. CDR3 size: 15 residues. Germline assignment: CDR1 SGHRS and CDR2 YFSETQ. Trimming removed 0 bases from V and 0 bases from J; junction bases left unmatched: 2. Here the CDR3 DNA reads TGCGCCAGCAGCTTGGCGGGAGGGATCTCCTACGAGCAGTACTTC. Protein product: CASSLAGGISYEQYF.

This chain connects TRBV11-3 to TRBJ2-1; TRBD2 matches 10 bases. The germline gives CDR1 SGHNT, CDR2 YENEEA. This CDR3 is 19 amino acids long. V trimming: 0 bases; J trimming: 3 bases; junction bases outside the gene matches: 11. The CDR3 DNA sequence: TGTGCCAGCAGCTTAGATGGTAGGGCTAGCGGGGGCGACTACAATGAGCAGTTCTTC. It is translated as CASSLDGRASGGDYNEQFF. Full variable domain (missing parts from reference TRBV11-3 and TRBJ2-1): EAGVVQSPRYKIIEKKQPVAFWCNPISGHNTLYWYLQNLGQGPELLIRYENEEAVDDSQLPKDRFSAERLKGVDSTLKIQPAELGDSAVYLCASSLDGRASGGDYNEQFFGPGTRLTVL.

The CDR3 sequence is CASSINRDSPLHF. The CDR3 nucleotides are TGTGCCAGTAGTATCAACAGGGACTCACCCCTCCACTTT. The chain is built from TRBV19 and TRBJ1-6; TRBD1 is a possible D gene (6 bases). This CDR3 is 13 amino acids long. Germline CDR1 LNHDA, CDR2 SQIVND (reference sequence). Trimming shortened V by 3 bases and J by 10 bases, and 10 bases separated the two germline ends.

The chain employs TRBV10-2 and TRBJ2-1; 11 bases line up with TRBD2. V gave up 3 bases and J gave up 7 bases; unmatched junction bases: 11. Germline-derived CDR1 and CDR2 are WSHSY and SAAADI. CDR3 length: 17 amino acids. The CDR3 region has the DNA TGCGCCAGCAGTGAATGGTTTAGCGGGGGGGCCTTGAATGAGCAGTTCTTC. Its translation is CASSEWFSGGALNEQFF.

The chain combines TRBV19 with TRBJ1-3, with 10 nucleotides matching TRBD1. The germline V gene has CDR1 LNHDA and CDR2 SQIVND (reference sequence). CDR3 length equals 15 residues. V was pared by 8 bases and J by 2 bases, with 6 bases of the junction left unmatched. This CDR3 is CASSKDRGAGNTIYF. The CDR3 DNA follows: TGTGCCAGTTCAAAGGACAGGGGGGCTGGAAACACCATATATTTT.

The chain links TRBV29-1 to TRBJ2-1, with 10 bases lining up with TRBD1. The CDR3 length is 13 residues. Germline CDR1 SQVTM, CDR2 ANQGSEA. The V and J ends lost 6 bases and 6 bases, in that order; junction bases with no gene match: 5. CDR3 bases: TGCAGCGTCGACAGGGGGCCCATCAATGAGCAGTTCTTC. Its translation is CSVDRGPINEQFF.

This clone has a handful of counts. The chain links TRBV14 to TRBJ2-7; 8 bases line up with TRBD1. Losses at the gene ends were 0 bases for V and 5 bases for J; bases not matched to a gene: 9. Germline V gives CDR1 SGHDN, CDR2 FVKESK. This CDR3 comprises 16 residues. The CDR3 sequence is CASSQDWTGNFDEQYF. DNA for the CDR3: TGTGCCAGCAGCCAAGATTGGACAGGGAATTTTGACGAGCAGTACTTC. Complete variable domain (other parts from reference TRBV14 and TRBJ2-7): EAGVTQFPSHSVIEKGQTVTLRCDPISGHDNLYWYRRVMGKEIKFLLHFVKESKQDESGMPNNRFLAERTGGTYSTLKVQPAELEDSGVYFCASSQDWTGNFDEQYFGPGTRLTVT.

The chain employs TRBV27 and TRBJ2-5; TRBD1 aligns across 10 bases. Germline V lookup: CDR1 MNHEY, CDR2 SMNVEV (reference sequence). Losses at the gene ends were 4 bases for V and 3 bases for J; bases not matched to a gene: 5. CDR3 size: 15 residues. As DNA, the CDR3 is TGTGCCAGCAGTTCCCCCGGGACAGGGGAAGAGACCCAGTACTTC. Protein: CASSSPGTGEETQYF.

V and J are TRBV9 and TRBJ1-2, with a tentative D call TRBD1 (5 bases). The germline V gene encodes CDR1 SGDLS and CDR2 YYNGEE. With 3 bases removed from V and 4 bases from J, the gap between germline ends came to 16 bases. The CDR3 runs to 15 residues. CDR3 sequence (DNA): TGTGCCAGCAGCGCCGGGAGCGGGGACCCCTATGGCTACACCTTC. This encodes CASSAGSGDPYGYTF.

This chain links TRBV11-2 with TRBJ2-5; 10 positions agree with TRBD2. The CDR3 is 18 residues long. CDR1 is SGHAT, CDR2 FQNNGV, per germline. Trimming at V came to 4 bases and at J to 4 bases, leaving 15 bases not matched to a gene. This CDR3 reads CASSSRGLAGALGETQYF. Written as DNA, the CDR3 is TGTGCCAGCAGCTCAAGGGGTCTAGCGGGGGCCTTGGGAGAGACCCAGTACTTC.

The chain couples TRBV29-1 to TRBJ2-2, with a tentative D call TRBD1 (6 bases). V was pared by 1 base and J by 9 bases, with 15 bases between. The length of the CDR3 is 14 residues. The germline V gene has CDR1 SQVTM and CDR2 ANQGSEA. CDR3 DNA: TGCAGCGTTGAAGTCCGTCAGGGGCACAGGGAGCTGTTTTTT. Translation: CSVEVRQGHRELFF.

The table lists this clone with a few counts. The chain couples TRBV11-1 to TRBJ2-7, with D possibly being TRBD1 (5 bases). This CDR3 is built from 14 residues. Germline CDR1 SGHAT, CDR2 FQDESV (reference sequence). Trimming took off 4 bases at V and 0 bases at J, with 10 bases between the two ends. The CDR3 loop is CASSSERGSYEQYF. In DNA, the CDR3 is TGTGCCAGCAGCTCAGAAAGGGGCTCCTACGAGCAGTACTTC.

J is TRBJ1-2 and V is TRBV27, with TRBD1 identical over 11 bases. Germline V CDR1 and CDR2: MNHEY, SMNVEV (reference sequence). Unmatched junction bases numbered 6, after V lost 2 bases and J lost 1 base. The CDR3 loop spans 17 amino acids. The CDR3 DNA reads TGTGCCAGCAGTTTAAAGGGGACAGGGGGGTTTAACTATGGCTACACCTTC. Its protein product is CASSLKGTGGFNYGYTF.

This chain connects TRBV10-3 to TRBJ2-7; 8 bases map to TRBD1. The CDR3 extends over 15 amino acids. The V gene end was trimmed by 0 bases and the J gene end by 0 bases; junction bases not matched to a gene: 1. Germline CDR1 reads ENHRY; CDR2 reads SYGVKD. In nucleotides, the CDR3 is TGTGCCATCAGTGAGTCTACAGGGGGCTCCTACGAGCAGTACTTC. Protein: CAISESTGGSYEQYF.

The V and J genes are TRBV28 and TRBJ1-2; 9 bases align to TRBD1. The CDR3 spans 14 residues. V shed 1 base, J shed 7 bases, and the junction held 4 bases outside the gene matches. Germline loops: CDR1 MDHEN, CDR2 SYDVKM. The CDR3 sequence: CASSLSQGASGYTF. CDR3 nucleotide sequence: TGTGCCAGCAGTTTATCACAGGGGGCTAGTGGCTACACCTTC.

The V call is TRBV6-5, the J call TRBJ2-7; TRBD1 agrees at 8 bases. CDR3 length: 15 residues. Germline lookup yields CDR1 MNHEY and CDR2 SVGAGI. Trimming at V came to 5 bases and at J to 3 bases, leaving 9 bases not matched to a gene. Written as DNA, the CDR3 is TGTGCCAGCAGTCCACGGACAGGGACGAACTACGAGCAGTACTTC. Residues: CASSPRTGTNYEQYF.

The chain has TRBV15 and TRBJ1-2; a weak D match, TRBD1 (6 bases). The V and J ends lost 0 bases and 8 bases respectively, with 13 bases between them. Germline values: CDR1 LNHNV, CDR2 YYDKDF (reference sequence). The CDR3 has 14 residues. Here the CDR3 DNA reads TGTGCCACCAGCAGAGACACGGGACAATACGGCTACACCTTC. This sequence encodes CATSRDTGQYGYTF. The full variable domain, in which reference TRBV15 and TRBJ1-2 provide the parts outside the CDR3, is DAMVIQNPRYQVTQFGKPVTLSCSQTLNHNVMYWYQQKSSQAPKLLFHYYDKDFNNEADTPDNFQSRRPNTSFCFLDIRSPGLGDTAMYLCATSRDTGQYGYTFGSGTRLTVV.

In DNA, the CDR3 is TGTGCCAGCAGCTTCAGAAGACAGAGTATGAGCACTGGGGCCAACGTCCTGACTTTC. Its protein product is CASSFRRQSMSTGANVLTF. The V and J genes are TRBV11-2 and TRBJ2-6; weak D call: TRBD1 (5 bases). Between the trimmed V and J ends, which lost 3 bases and 2 bases, there was a span of 20 bases. There are 19 residues in the CDR3. Germline lookup yields CDR1 SGHAT and CDR2 FQNNGV.

The chain uses TRBV7-3 and TRBJ2-7; D might be TRBD2 (7 bases). The germline V gene encodes CDR1 SGHTA and CDR2 FQGTGA. The CDR3 runs 13 residues. With 8 bases removed from V and 5 bases from J, the gap between germline ends came to 16 bases. Here the CDR3 DNA reads TGTGCCAGCTCCCCCGGCGGGGGCCACGAGCAGTACTTC. Translated: CASSPGGGHEQYF.

The J gene is TRBJ2-5, the V gene TRBV6-5; D is ambiguous. Trimming stripped 2 bases from V and 2 bases from J, with 12 bases between. The V gene's germline CDR1 is MNHEY and CDR2 SVGAGI. The CDR3 has 15 amino acids. CDR3 bases: TGTGCCAGCAGTTACAGTACAGCCCCTCAAGAGACCCAGTACTTC. Translation gives CASSYSTAPQETQYF.

The J gene is TRBJ2-7, the V gene TRBV27; 10 nucleotides line up with TRBD1. The germline V gene encodes CDR1 MNHEY and CDR2 SMNVEV (reference sequence). The CDR3 extends over 14 amino acids. V was clipped by 5 bases and J by 3 bases; unmatched bases: 4. The CDR3 DNA follows: TGTGCCAGCAGTAGACAGGGGGCCGACTACGAGCAGTACTTC. Its protein product is CASSRQGADYEQYF.

The gene calls are TRBV19 and TRBJ2-3; the match to TRBD1 covers 11 bases. CDR3 size: 13 residues. V shed 9 bases, J shed 5 bases, and the junction held 4 bases outside the gene matches. The germline CDR1 and CDR2 sequences are LNHDA and SQIVND (reference sequence). The CDR3 region has the DNA TGTGCCAGCGGACAGGGGGCTGTAGATACGCAGTATTTT. Translation: CASGQGAVDTQYF.

V and J are TRBV6-6 and TRBJ1-2; 11 nucleotides match TRBD1. V gave up 1 base and J gave up 5 bases; unmatched junction bases: 3. Looked up from germline, CDR1 is MNHNY and CDR2 is SVGAGI (reference sequence). The CDR3 totals 15 residues. CDR3 in amino acids: CASSYFGTGGYGYTF. The CDR3 DNA reads TGTGCCAGCAGTTACTTCGGGACAGGGGGTTATGGCTACACCTTC.

The V call is TRBV6-2 or TRBV6-3, the J call TRBJ2-5, with D maybe TRBD2 (7 bases). V was trimmed by 2 bases and J by 13 bases, leaving 17 bases between them. Germline CDR1 reads MNHEY; CDR2 reads SVGEGT. The CDR3 has 13 amino acids. CDR3 coding DNA: TGTGCCAGCAGTTACACGGGGGGCTCTATACCGTACTTC. This gives the protein CASSYTGGSIPYF.